Reported below is one T cell receptor (beta chain). This sample stems from a study of blood T cell repertoires in COVID-19. Looking at the study overall: Spain, Italy and the United States supplied samples that represented acute and convalescent COVID-19.

How the authors handled the data: Estimation of nucleated cell counts was performed using reference gene primer amplification. Using immunoSEQ multiplex PCR, the repertoire was profiled, and TCRdb retains in-frame clones only, with some absent. V, J and clone size are taken as reported in that table, and D and trimming were inferred from the DNA itself. The table shows 200,000 or so clones, with around 90% occurring only once. Germline CDR1 is MNHEY and CDR2 is SVGAGI. The CDR3 covers 14 residues. V was pared by 2 bases and J by 1 base, with 8 bases between. The sequencing input was peripheral blood. The chain combines TRBV6-5 with TRBJ1-1; TRBD1 might be the D (6 bases). The clonotype comes from a man in his fifties or sixties with acute or convalescent COVID-19. CDR3: CASSYGTPNTEAFF. DNA for the CDR3: TGTGCCAGCAGTTACGGGACACCGAACACTGAAGCTTTCTTT.